A single sample gave rise to the 13 T cell receptor beta chains below, sequenced in a study of blood T cell repertoires in COVID-19 (dated by TCRdb to 2019 to 2021). Receptor libraries were prepared by the immunoSEQ multiplex PCR assay. As stored in TCRdb, this immuneACCESS dataset retains in-frame rearrangements with V and J assigned. A fraction of the clones does not appear; measured against another copy, unresolved V genes explain less than half of the discrepancy, and the remainder lacks a known reason. This sample lists about 110,000 clones; approximately 79% were detected once. The ten top clones hold roughly 19% of the sample. The sample was peripheral blood. These receptors were collected from a man in his sixties or seventies with active or convalescent COVID-19.

The V and J genes are TRBV2 and TRBJ2-5, with 13 bases fitting TRBD2. Germline V gene lookup returns CDR1 SNHLY and CDR2 FYNNEI. V gave up 8 bases and J gave up 9 bases; unmatched junction bases: 12. The CDR3 is made up of 15 amino acids. The CDR3 DNA reads as TGTGCCAGCCGACTAGCGGGGGGTAAGAGAGGGGCCCAGTACTTC. This encodes CASRLAGGKRGAQYF. Using reference TRBV2 and TRBJ2-5 for the parts outside the CDR3, the full variable domain is EPEVTQTPSHQVTQMGQEVILRCVPISNHLYFYWYRQILGQKVEFLVSFYNNEISEKSEIFDDQFSVERPDGSNFTLKIRSTKLEDSAMYFCASRLAGGKRGAQYFGPGTRLLVL.

The rearrangement links TRBV2 to TRBJ2-2; D perhaps matches TRBD2 (5 bases). The germline V and J ends were trimmed by 8 bases and 6 bases, with 16 bases remaining between them. Germline CDR1 is SNHLY and CDR2 is FYNNEI. CDR3 length: 14 amino acids. CDR3 sequence (DNA): TGTGCCAGCGCGCCTTTGATGGGAGCCGGGGAGCTGTTTTTT. It yields the protein CASAPLMGAGELFF.

J is TRBJ1-5 and V is TRBV6-5; 9 bases line up with TRBD1. The CDR3 is made up of 14 amino acids. Germline CDR1 MNHEY, CDR2 SVGAGI. The V segment lost 6 bases and the J segment 6 bases; nucleotides outside the gene matches: 6. This CDR3 reads CASRPDRGGQPQHF. The CDR3 coding sequence is TGTGCCAGCAGACCGGACAGGGGAGGTCAGCCCCAGCATTTT.

The V call is TRBV3-1 (or the pseudogene TRBV3-2), the J call TRBJ1-2; 9 positions agree with TRBD1. The CDR3 has 13 amino acids. Germline CDR1 is LGHDT and CDR2 is YNNKEL (reference sequence). The trim removed 0 bases at V and 8 bases at J, leaving 1 base unmatched. The CDR3 region has the DNA TGTGCCAGCAGCCAAGATACAGGGGGCGGCTACACCTTC. Protein: CASSQDTGGGYTF.

The chain has TRBV27 and TRBJ1-1, with 8 bases matching TRBD1. The germline V gene encodes CDR1 MNHEY and CDR2 SMNVEV (reference sequence). After removal of 4 bases from V and 0 bases from J, the junction contained 10 bases not matched to a gene. The CDR3 has 17 amino acids. CDR3 residues: CASSSHGQGVLNTEAFF. The CDR3 nucleotides read TGTGCCAGCAGTTCCCACGGACAGGGAGTGCTGAACACTGAAGCTTTCTTT.

A single count supports this clone. In DNA, the CDR3 is TGTGCCAGCAGTTCGAGCGGACAGAGAACTGAAGCTTTCTTT. Encoded protein: CASSSSGQRTEAFF. This chain links TRBV27 with TRBJ1-1, with a possible D match to TRBD1 (6 bases). Trimming pared 4 bases from V and 5 bases from J, leaving 14 bases between. The germline CDR1 and CDR2 sequences are MNHEY and SMNVEV (reference sequence). The CDR3 runs 14 residues.

The rearrangement links TRBV5-1 to TRBJ1-1, with 8 bases lining up with TRBD1. The junction had 4 bases not matched to a gene; V was cut back by 5 bases and J by 1 base. This CDR3 is 14 amino acids long. Per the germline V gene, CDR1 is SGHRS and CDR2 is YFSETQ. The CDR3 loop reads CASRGTGTNTEAFF. DNA for the CDR3: TGCGCCAGCAGGGGGACAGGTACGAACACTGAAGCTTTCTTT.

The chain is built from TRBV27 and TRBJ2-4; 11 bases are a match to TRBD2. The J segment lost 6 bases and the V segment lost 2 bases, leaving 6 bases of the junction unmatched. Looked up from germline, CDR1 is MNHEY and CDR2 is SMNVEV (reference sequence). The CDR3 sequence is 16 residues long. CDR3 sequence reads: CASSLLSGREVNIQYF. The CDR3 DNA is TGTGCCAGCAGTTTACTTAGCGGGAGGGAAGTAAACATTCAGTACTTC.

The count of this clone is one. V gene TRBV29-1 combines with J gene TRBJ1-5; the D gene is possibly TRBD1 (5 bases). Trimming removed 4 bases from V and 3 bases from J, with 7 bases in between. In germline, CDR1 is SQVTM, CDR2 ANQGSEA. The CDR3 loop spans 12 amino acids. CDR3 residues: CSVGGPNQPQHF. The CDR3 nucleotides read TGCAGCGTTGGGGGCCCCAATCAGCCCCAGCATTTT.

This clone was observed a few times. The rearrangement joins TRBV5-4 to TRBJ1-5, with 8 bases aligning to TRBD1. The germline V gene has CDR1 SGHNT and CDR2 YYREEE (reference sequence). V lost 9 bases and J lost 6; bases outside the gene matches: 11. The CDR3 spans 14 residues. CDR3 amino acids: CATSAGGEVQPQHF. CDR3 bases: TGTGCCACCTCCGCAGGGGGCGAGGTTCAGCCCCAGCATTTT.

V and J are TRBV21-1 and TRBJ1-2; the D segment call TRBD1 is taken from the table without a DNA check. TRBV21-1 is recorded as a pseudogene. This CDR3 comprises 13 residues. In nucleotides, the CDR3 is TGTGCCAGCAGCAAAGAGGGGGTGGAGGGCTACACCTTC. It codes for CASSKEGVEGYTF.

The genes are TRBV19 and TRBJ1-5; no definite D call. Germline V gene data show CDR1 as LNHDA and CDR2 as SQIVND (reference sequence). CDR3 length: 15 residues. Between the trimmed V and J ends, which lost 4 bases and 0 bases, there was a span of 10 bases. DNA of the CDR3: TGTGCCAGTAGTAGATCGAGAGATAGCAATCAGCCCCAGCATTTT. Protein sequence: CASSRSRDSNQPQHF.

V and J are TRBV30 and TRBJ2-2; D unresolved. V gave up 8 bases and J gave up 2 bases, with 9 bases separating them. The CDR3 is made up of 12 amino acids. Per the germline V gene, CDR1 is GTSNPN and CDR2 is SVGIG (reference sequence). Here the CDR3 reads CAGLANTGELFF. DNA for the CDR3: TGTGCCGGGCTGGCCAACACCGGGGAGCTGTTTTTT.